Listed below are T cell receptor beta chains from one sample, sequenced in a study of regulatory T cells in long-lasting Graves disease. One entry per CDR3 protein, called by TCRdb with MiXCR from the multiplex PCR reads. This sample yields about half a million distinct CDR3 sequences, of which 12% are seen a single time; approximately 9% belongs to the top ten. The same specimen was also included in a second study, on T cells in Graves' hyperthyroidism and ophthalmopathy.

The sequencing used peripheral blood mononuclear cells (PBMCs), collected at new diagnosis, from a patient treated with antithyroid drugs. The origin of the receptors is a woman in her twenties or thirties with Graves disease. The CDR3 runs from the conserved cysteine through the conserved F or W. A D gene is named only where the DNA matches it firmly. Size values are once, few and many counts, or a class for expanded clones, and some rows have none.

cdr3_length	clone_size	v_call	d_call	j_call	cdr3_nt	cdr3_aa
14	.	TRBV11-1	TRBD2	TRBJ2-1	TGTGCCAGCAACCCCGGACTAGCGGGCAACCCCGTGATCTTC	CASNPGLAGNPVIF
15	many	TRBV6-1	.	TRBJ1-5	TGTGCCAGCAGTGAAGTTGGGGGGAGCAATCAGCCCCAGCATTTT	CASSEVGGSNQPQHF
14	many	TRBV7-9	.	TRBJ2-1	TGTGCCAGCAGCTTAACACTACCCGGCGGTGAGCAGTTCTTC	CASSLTLPGGEQFF
15	many	TRBV30	.	TRBJ2-2	TGTGCCTTTACGAAAGGGGCATATAGAACCGGGGAGCTGTTTTTT	CAFTKGAYRTGELFF
11	.	TRBV19	.	TRBJ2-7	TGTGCCAGTGGGAACGGGTACGAGCAGTACTTC	CASGNGYEQYF
14	many	TRBV18	.	TRBJ2-3	TGTGCCAGCTCACCGAACCCAGGCACAGATACGCAGTATTTT	CASSPNPGTDTQYF
14	many	TRBV2	.	TRBJ2-7	TGTGCCAGCAGTGAAGTACTGGGATCCTACGAGCAGTACTTC	CASSEVLGSYEQYF
13	few	TRBV24-1	.	TRBJ2-3	TGTGCCACCAGCAGGGAATCCCCAGATACGCAGTATTTT	CATSRESPDTQYF
16	many	TRBV27	TRBD1	TRBJ2-4	TGTGCCAGCAGTCCAGGACAGGGGGCACCCAAAAACATTCAGTACTTC	CASSPGQGAPKNIQYF
14	many	TRBV6-1	TRBD1	TRBJ1-5	TGTGCCAGCAGTCCGGGACAGGGAGGTATGCCCCAGCATTTT	CASSPGQGGMPQHF
14	.	TRBV20-1	.	TRBJ2-1	TGCAGTGCTACACTAGCAAGCGTGGTGGGTGAGCAGTTCTTC	CSATLASVVGEQFF
13	few	TRBV11-3	.	TRBJ1-1	TGTGCCAGCAGCTTGTATAGCGACACTGAAGCTTTCTTT	CASSLYSDTEAFF
15	many	TRBV13	TRBD1	TRBJ2-1	TGTGCCAGCAGCCGGGGACAGGGAAAACACAATGAGCAGTTCTTC	CASSRGQGKHNEQFF
16	many	TRBV28	TRBD1	TRBJ1-2	TGTGCCAGCAGACCTCAGAGACAGGGGCCTGGCTATGGCTACACCTTC	CASRPQRQGPGYGYTF
15	many	TRBV3-1	.	TRBJ2-2	TGTGCCAGCAGCCAAGTGAAGGGAAGCACCGGGGAGCTGTTTTTT	CASSQVKGSTGELFF
16	.	TRBV14	TRBD1	TRBJ1-2	TGTGCCAGCAGCCTACCCGGGACAGGGGACGTTTATGGCTACACCTTC	CASSLPGTGDVYGYTF
17	.	TRBV10-2	.	TRBJ2-1	TGCGCCAGCAGTGAAAGGTTAGGAGTGCGTTGGTACAATGAGCAGTTCTTC	CASSERLGVRWYNEQFF
15	few	TRBV28	.	TRBJ2-2	TGTGCCACGGGAGAGGCTCTCGCTCCCACCGGGGAGCTGTTTTTT	CATGEALAPTGELFF
15	many	TRBV2	TRBD1	TRBJ2-5	TGTGCCAGCAGTGAGAGACAGGGAACTGGAGAGACCCAGTACTTC	CASSERQGTGETQYF
16	.	TRBV2	.	TRBJ2-3	TGTGCCAGCAGTGAGTGGAGCAGAACTAGCACAGATACGCAGTATTTT	CASSEWSRTSTDTQYF
20	few	TRBV2	TRBD2	TRBJ2-2	TGTGCCAGCAGTGAATGGACGACTAGCGGGAGGATCGTTAACACCGGGGAGCTGTTTTTT	CASSEWTTSGRIVNTGELFF
17	many	TRBV27	.	TRBJ2-2	TGTGCCAGCCGGATGTCCCAGATCCCCTGGAGCCCCGGGGAGCTGTTTTTT	CASRMSQIPWSPGELFF
15	few	TRBV6-5	TRBD2	TRBJ2-7	TGTGCCAGCAGTTACAGAGCGGGAGGGCCCCACGAGCAGTACTTC	CASSYRAGGPHEQYF
14	few	TRBV18	.	TRBJ2-5	TGTGCCAGCTCGCCAACCCTTCAGCGGGAGACCCAGTACTTC	CASSPTLQRETQYF
15	many	TRBV20-1	TRBD2	TRBJ2-1	TGCAGTGCCAGCGACCGGAGGACTAGCGGGTTAGAGCAGTTCTTC	CSASDRRTSGLEQFF
16	many	TRBV6-2/TRBV6-3	TRBD2	TRBJ2-1	TGTGCCAGCAGTTTGAACGGGAGGGCCCGTATCAATGAGCAGTTCTTC	CASSLNGRARINEQFF
13	many	TRBV3-1	.	TRBJ1-1	TGTGCCAGCAGCCAAGACCAGGAAGCTGAAGCTTTCTTT	CASSQDQEAEAFF
13	many	TRBV18	.	TRBJ1-1	TGTGCCAGCTCGACCTGGGAGAACACTGAAGCTTTCTTT	CASSTWENTEAFF
14	few	TRBV4-1	.	TRBJ2-2	TGCGCCAGCAGCCGGGTGGGGGACACCGGGGAGCTGTTTTTT	CASSRVGDTGELFF
13	few	TRBV30	.	TRBJ1-4	TGTGCCTGGAGAAGAAACTTAGGACAAGGACTGTTTTTT	CAWRRNLGQGLFF
13	.	TRBV18	.	TRBJ2-1	TGTGCCAGCTCGACAGGCAGAACCGATGAGCAGTTCTTC	CASSTGRTDEQFF
11	many	TRBV6-2/TRBV6-3	TRBD2	TRBJ2-1	TGTGCCAGCAGTACCCCGGGGGGGCAGTTCTTC	CASSTPGGQFF
14	few	TRBV15	TRBD2	TRBJ2-3	TGTGCCACCAGCAGACGGGACTACACAGATACGCAGTATTTT	CATSRRDYTDTQYF
16	many	TRBV30	TRBD2	TRBJ2-1	TGTGCCTGGAGCGGGAGCGGGAGCGATAGACGCAATGAGCAGTTCTTC	CAWSGSGSDRRNEQFF
12	many	TRBV6-2/TRBV6-3	.	TRBJ1-2	TGTGCCAGCAGTCCTCTTACTTATGGCTACACCTTC	CASSPLTYGYTF
12	.	TRBV12-3/TRBV12-4	.	TRBJ2-7	TGTGCCAGTGTCGGGCCACCCTACGAGCAGTACTTC	CASVGPPYEQYF
16	few	TRBV9	.	TRBJ2-2	TGTGCCAGCAGCGTATCTGGGGCAGGGGGGACCGGGGAGCTGTTTTTT	CASSVSGAGGTGELFF
13	many	TRBV20-1	.	TRBJ1-6	TGCAGTGCTATCCCCTCAGGATTTTCATCCCTCCACTTT	CSAIPSGFSSLHF